These T cell receptor beta chains were read from a single sample in a study of blood T cells in healthy people across ages. TCRdb redid the calling of the 5' RACE reads with MiXCR, one entry per CDR3 protein. The sample includes some 1.7 million distinct CDR3 sequences, 28% of them seen just once. Sequenced: blood. Receptor source: a woman in her twenties or thirties in good health. Both conserved end residues are part of each CDR3. The order of the fields is CDR3 DNA, CDR3 protein, V gene, clone size, J gene, D gene. A D gene is named only where the DNA matches it firmly. Clone sizes are given selectively: once, few, many, or a class where the clone is expanded.

TGTGCTAGTGGTGGATCCCCAGGGGTAAACTATGGCTACACCTTC | CASGGSPGVNYGYTF | TRBV12-5 | NA | TRBJ1-2 | NA
TGCGTCAGCAGCGCTGGATTCCAGGGGGAGACCCAGTACTTC | CVSSAGFQGETQYF | TRBV5-1 | NA | TRBJ2-5 | NA
TGCAGTGCTAGATCCACAGGAGGAAACTATGGCTACACCTTC | CSARSTGGNYGYTF | TRBV20-1 | once | TRBJ1-2 | NA
TGTGCCTGGAGTGTACTGGGGGGGGAGCTGTTTTTT | CAWSVLGGELFF | TRBV30 | NA | TRBJ2-2 | NA
TGCAGTGCTACGGGGACTACCGTTACCTTTGATACGCAGTATTTT | CSATGTTVTFDTQYF | TRBV20-1 | many | TRBJ2-3 | TRBD2
TGTGCCAGCAGCCCAACCCTAAGGGTGCAGTTCTTC | CASSPTLRVQFF | TRBV9 | few | TRBJ2-1 | NA
TGTGCCAGCAGCTTTCCGGGACAGGCTTCACCCCTCCACTTT | CASSFPGQASPLHF | TRBV3-1 | few | TRBJ1-6 | TRBD1
TGCAGCGTTGAGGGGGGACAAGTCCAAGAGCAGTTCTTC | CSVEGGQVQEQFF | TRBV29-1 | few | TRBJ2-1 | NA
TGTGCCAGCAGCCAAGGGGGTCCTGGGACCCAGTACTTC | CASSQGGPGTQYF | TRBV3-1 | few | TRBJ2-5 | NA
TGTGCCAGCAGCCAGGGACTAGCGGGAGAGGGGGAGCAGTACTTC | CASSQGLAGEGEQYF | TRBV7-2 | NA | TRBJ2-7 | TRBD2
TGTGCCATCAGTTTAAAGGGGGCTGGCCAGCCCCAGCATTTT | CAISLKGAGQPQHF | TRBV12-3/TRBV12-4 | NA | TRBJ1-5 | TRBD1
TGTGCCAGCAGCCTGTCAGTCCTCTATGGCTACACCTTC | CASSLSVLYGYTF | TRBV5-5 | few | TRBJ1-2 | NA
TGTGCCATCAGTGAGTCGACGGGAGAGGCAGATACGCAGTATTTT | CAISESTGEADTQYF | TRBV10-3 | many | TRBJ2-3 | NA
TGCGCCAGCAGCGTAACCGGGACCTCCTACGAGCAGTACTTC | CASSVTGTSYEQYF | TRBV5-1 | many | TRBJ2-7 | NA
TGTGCCAGCAGCGCCACCCGGGACAAGCAGTATGGCTACACCTTC | CASSATRDKQYGYTF | TRBV7-2 | NA | TRBJ1-2 | NA
TGTGCCAGCAGCCTCCTAAAGCGGGGGAACCAAGAGACCCAGTACTTC | CASSLLKRGNQETQYF | TRBV28 | NA | TRBJ2-5 | TRBD2
TGTGCCAGCAGCCAAGGGCACGGACAGGGAGACCAGCCCCAGCATTTT | CASSQGHGQGDQPQHF | TRBV3-1 | NA | TRBJ1-5 | TRBD1
TGTGCCAGCAGCTTAGGCGGGGCTAGCGGACAGACCTACAATGAGCAGTTCTTC | CASSLGGASGQTYNEQFF | TRBV7-6 | many | TRBJ2-1 | NA
TGTGCCAGCTCCCAGGCGGGACAGAGTAACACTGAAGCTTTCTTT | CASSQAGQSNTEAFF | TRBV18 | NA | TRBJ1-1 | TRBD1
TGTGCCAGCAGCCAAGATCGGGGAGTGCAGTACTTC | CASSQDRGVQYF | TRBV3-1 | NA | TRBJ2-5 | NA
TGTGCCAGCAGTTCCACCGGGTTGGAGGGTTCACCCCTCCACTTT | CASSSTGLEGSPLHF | TRBV7-3 | few | TRBJ1-6 | NA
TGTGCCAGCCGGGACCAGCCGATGAACACCGGGGAGCTGTTTTTT | CASRDQPMNTGELFF | TRBV2 | few | TRBJ2-2 | NA
TGTGCCAGCAGCCCGGGACAGGTAACCCGTAGCTCTGGAAACACCATATATTTT | CASSPGQVTRSSGNTIYF | TRBV3-1 | NA | TRBJ1-3 | TRBD1
TGTGCCAGCAGCCTCAGACAGGGGGACAGCTACACCTTC | CASSLRQGDSYTF | TRBV7-3 | NA | TRBJ1-2 | TRBD1
TGTGCCAGGAGGACTAGCGGGAATTCCTACGAGCAGTACTTC | CARRTSGNSYEQYF | TRBV7-7 | few | TRBJ2-7 | TRBD2
TGTGCCAGCAGCTTTGACGGAGTGCGTGCTTACGAGCAGTACTTC | CASSFDGVRAYEQYF | TRBV7-9 | NA | TRBJ2-7 | NA
TGTGCCAGCAGCTTCCGGGACTTCTACAATGAGCAGTTCTTC | CASSFRDFYNEQFF | TRBV9 | few | TRBJ2-1 | NA
TGTGCCAGCAGCGATCCTGGACAGGAACTGAATTCACCCCTCCACTTT | CASSDPGQELNSPLHF | TRBV2 | few | TRBJ1-6 | TRBD1
TGCAGCTCTACGCGGGGGGAGCAAGAGACCCAGTACTTC | CSSTRGEQETQYF | TRBV20-1 | many | TRBJ2-5 | TRBD2
TGCAGCGTTGGGGGAACAGATACGCAGTATTTT | CSVGGTDTQYF | TRBV29-1 | many | TRBJ2-3 | NA
TGTGCCAGAGTATTCCGGGGGAATGAGCAGTTCTTC | CARVFRGNEQFF | TRBV21-1 | NA | TRBJ2-1 | NA
TGTGCCAGCAGTGGCGACAGGGACAGGGGAAAAGGCTACACCTTC | CASSGDRDRGKGYTF | TRBV12-3/TRBV12-4 | NA | TRBJ1-2 | TRBD1
TGTGCCACCAGCAGAGAACAGGGCGGCTACGGGCAGTACTTC | CATSREQGGYGQYF | TRBV15 | NA | TRBJ2-7 | NA
TGTGCCAGCACCGTGGGACAGGGTTTCGAGCAGTACTTC | CASTVGQGFEQYF | TRBV28 | few | TRBJ2-7 | TRBD1
TGTGCCAGCAGTCCCCGGGGACAAGGGAGAGCGAATCGGCCCCAGCATTTT | CASSPRGQGRANRPQHF | TRBV27 | NA | TRBJ1-5 | NA
TGTGCCACCAGCAGAGATCGAGCTTACACCGGGGAGCTGTTTTTT | CATSRDRAYTGELFF | TRBV15 | NA | TRBJ2-2 | NA
TGCAGCTACCGGACAGGGAGTAATGAAAAACTGTTTTTT | CSYRTGSNEKLFF | TRBV29-1 | few | TRBJ1-4 | TRBD1
TGTGCCAGCAGTTCCCGTGAAGGGGTCCTCCCCAAGGATGGCTACACCTTC | CASSSREGVLPKDGYTF | TRBV12-3/TRBV12-4 | many | TRBJ1-2 | NA
TGTGCCAGCAGTTTGGGCGGGCGGGACGCTTTCTTT | CASSLGGRDAFF | TRBV28 | NA | TRBJ1-1 | NA
TGTGCCAGCAGCGCGGCCCCGGGAAAAGAGACCCAGTACTTC | CASSAAPGKETQYF | TRBV9 | NA | TRBJ2-5 | NA
TGTGCCAGCAGCTTAGTCGACACCAACTATGGCTACACCTTC | CASSLVDTNYGYTF | TRBV7-2 | many | TRBJ1-2 | NA
TGCGCCAGCACTCAGCGCGTTGATCTCTACAATGAGCAGTTCTTC | CASTQRVDLYNEQFF | TRBV10-2 | many | TRBJ2-1 | NA